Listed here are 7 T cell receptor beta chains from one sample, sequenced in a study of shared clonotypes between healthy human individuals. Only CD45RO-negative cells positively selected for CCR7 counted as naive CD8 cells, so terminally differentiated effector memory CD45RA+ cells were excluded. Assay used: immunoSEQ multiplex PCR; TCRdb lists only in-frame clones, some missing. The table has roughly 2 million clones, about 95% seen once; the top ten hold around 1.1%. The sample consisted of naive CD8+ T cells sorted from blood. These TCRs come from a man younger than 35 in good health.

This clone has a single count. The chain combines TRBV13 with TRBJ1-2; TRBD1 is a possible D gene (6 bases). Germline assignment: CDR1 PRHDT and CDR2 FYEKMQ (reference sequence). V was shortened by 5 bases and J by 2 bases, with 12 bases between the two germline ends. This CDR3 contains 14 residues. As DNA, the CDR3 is TGTGCCAGCAGCGCCACAGGGAACAACTATGGCTACACCTTC. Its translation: CASSATGNNYGYTF.

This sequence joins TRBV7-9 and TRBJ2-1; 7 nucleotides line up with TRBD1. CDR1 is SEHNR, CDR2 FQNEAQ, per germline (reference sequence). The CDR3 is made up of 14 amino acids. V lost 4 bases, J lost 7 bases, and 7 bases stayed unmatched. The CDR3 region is CASSSPVRGNEQFF. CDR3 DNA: TGTGCCAGCAGCTCCCCGGTCAGGGGGAATGAGCAGTTCTTC.

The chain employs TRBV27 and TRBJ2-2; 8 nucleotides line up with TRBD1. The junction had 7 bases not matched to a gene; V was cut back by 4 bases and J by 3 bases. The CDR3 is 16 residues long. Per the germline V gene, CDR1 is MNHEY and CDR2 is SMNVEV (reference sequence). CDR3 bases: TGTGCCAGCAGTTCCCTGGCAGGGGGCTACACCGGGGAGCTGTTTTTT. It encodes CASSSLAGGYTGELFF.

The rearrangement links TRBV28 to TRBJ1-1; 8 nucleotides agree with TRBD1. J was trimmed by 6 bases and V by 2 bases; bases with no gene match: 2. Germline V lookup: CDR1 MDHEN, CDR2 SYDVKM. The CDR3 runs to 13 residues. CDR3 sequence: CASSLDRGAEAFF. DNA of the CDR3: TGTGCCAGCAGTTTAGACAGGGGTGCTGAAGCTTTCTTT.

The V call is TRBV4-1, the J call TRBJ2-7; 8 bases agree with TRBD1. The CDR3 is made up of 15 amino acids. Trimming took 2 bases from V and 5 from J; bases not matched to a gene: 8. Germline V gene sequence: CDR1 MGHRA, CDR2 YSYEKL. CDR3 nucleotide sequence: TGCGCCAGCAGCCAATTAGGACAGGGAAACCACGAGCAGTACTTC. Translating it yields CASSQLGQGNHEQYF.

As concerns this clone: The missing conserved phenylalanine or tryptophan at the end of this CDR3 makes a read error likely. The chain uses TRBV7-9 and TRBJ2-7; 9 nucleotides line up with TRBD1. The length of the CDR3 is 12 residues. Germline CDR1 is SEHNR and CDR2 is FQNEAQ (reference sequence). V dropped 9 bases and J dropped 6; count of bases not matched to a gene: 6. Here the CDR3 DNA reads TGTGCCAGGGGACAGGGACCCAGCGAGCAGTACTCC. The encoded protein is CARGQGPSEQYS.

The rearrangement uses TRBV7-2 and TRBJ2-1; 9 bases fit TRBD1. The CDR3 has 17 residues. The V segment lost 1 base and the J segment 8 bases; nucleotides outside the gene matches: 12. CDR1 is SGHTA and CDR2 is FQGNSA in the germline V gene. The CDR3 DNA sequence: TGTGCCAGCAGCTTAGAGGTCGGGACAGGGTCTGGCGATGAGCAGTTCTTC. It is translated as CASSLEVGTGSGDEQFF.